Presented here are 12 T cell receptor beta chains from one specimen sequenced in a study of T cell repertoires in cytomegalovirus infection. TCRdb redid the calling of the reads with MiXCR, one entry per CDR3 protein. The sample lists about 27,000 distinct CDR3 sequences, over 15% seen once, with about four fifths in the top ten. These TCRs are of unknown antigen specificity. This material consisted of CD8+ T cells from cultured PBMCs, taken from culture after CMV antigen stimulation. These receptors originate from a human donor in good health (CMV status not recorded). Some clones in this sample may be carry-over from other donors' samples.

The rearrangement uses TRBV28 and TRBJ2-7, with 8 bases identical to TRBD2. The trim removed 2 bases at V and 2 bases at J, leaving 8 bases unmatched. CDR1 is MDHEN and CDR2 is SYDVKM in the germline V gene. This CDR3 comprises 16 residues. The CDR3, as DNA: TGTGCCAGCAGTTTACCGGGAGGGGGTTTCGCCTACGAGCAGTACTTC. Amino acids: CASSLPGGGFAYEQYF.

This clonotype showed up many times. The chain joins TRBV6-2 or TRBV6-3 to TRBJ2-7; D is ambiguous. The CDR3 has 14 residues. V shed 2 bases and J shed 3 bases, with 11 bases lying between them. Germline loops: CDR1 MNHEY, CDR2 SVGEGT. The CDR3, as DNA: TGTGCCAGCAGTTACGGTTGGGCGAACTACGAGCAGTACTTC. It specifies CASSYGWANYEQYF.

Only a few counts were recorded for this clonotype. This chain links TRBV7-9 with TRBJ1-4; no definite D call. Germline assignment: CDR1 SEHNR and CDR2 FQNEAQ (reference sequence). V was pared by 1 base and J by 4 bases, with 10 bases between. CDR3 size: 15 residues. CDR3 sequence (DNA): TGTGCCAGCAGCTTAGTCGGTTCGGGTAATGAAAAACTGTTTTTT. The encoded protein is CASSLVGSGNEKLFF.

The chain carries TRBV6-6 and TRBJ2-4; weak D call: TRBD1 (8 bases). The V end was cut by 7 bases, the J end by 7 bases, with 17 bases between. The CDR3 loop spans 14 amino acids. Germline V gives CDR1 MNHNY, CDR2 SVGAGI (reference sequence). For the CDR3, the DNA is TGTGCCAGCATACAACAGGGGGGGGGGAACATTCAGTACTTC. Its translation is CASIQQGGGNIQYF.

The J gene is TRBJ2-7, the V gene TRBV20-1, with TRBD2 matching 11 bases. The trim removed 6 bases at V and 0 bases at J, leaving 7 bases unmatched. Looked up from germline, CDR1 is DFQATT and CDR2 is SNEGSKA (reference sequence). This CDR3 region has 15 residues. DNA for the CDR3: TGCAGTGCCTACGCACTAGCGGGGGTCTCCTACGAGCAGTACTTC. This encodes CSAYALAGVSYEQYF.

This clonotype was seen repeatedly, ten times or more. The chain carries TRBV7-2 and TRBJ2-1, with D possibly matching TRBD2 (5 bases). Deletions cut 2 bases from V and 8 bases from J, with 13 bases between. The CDR3 totals 14 residues. Germline V CDR1 and CDR2: SGHTA, FQGNSA. The CDR3 bases are TGTGCCAGCAGCTTAAGCCCCAAGGGAGATGAGCAGTTCTTC. Protein product: CASSLSPKGDEQFF.

This clonotype was recorded a few times. CDR3 protein: CASSLGTGQNEQFF. The CDR3 DNA reads TGTGCCAGCAGCTTAGGGACAGGCCAGAATGAGCAGTTCTTC. The chain joins TRBV7-8 to TRBJ2-1; 7 nucleotides agree with TRBD1. Per the germline V gene, CDR1 is SGHVS and CDR2 is FQNEAQ. The trim removed 1 base at V and 7 bases at J, leaving 4 bases unmatched. The CDR3 is made up of 14 amino acids.

The chain links TRBV6-6 to TRBJ2-3; the D gene could be TRBD1 or TRBD2 (5 bases each). Germline V lookup: CDR1 MNHNY, CDR2 SVGAGI (reference sequence). V was cut by 4 bases and J by 2 bases, with 16 bases left in between. The CDR3 sequence is 16 residues long. As DNA, the CDR3 is TGTGCCAGCAGTTTCGGGACCAAACCATTCACAGATACGCAGTATTTT. It translates to CASSFGTKPFTDTQYF.

The gene calls are TRBV7-6 and TRBJ2-7; 11 nucleotides match TRBD1. The CDR3 extends over 16 amino acids. In germline, CDR1 is SGHVS, CDR2 FNYEAQ. V was pared by 0 bases and J by 4 bases, with 5 bases of the junction left unmatched. Here the CDR3 DNA reads TGTGCCAGCAGCTTAGCTCCGGGACAGGGGGGATACGAGCAGTACTTC. Protein product: CASSLAPGQGGYEQYF.

This rearrangement joins TRBV6-2 or TRBV6-3 to TRBJ2-1; 12 nucleotides agree with TRBD2. The CDR3 is 17 residues long. V lost 2 bases to trimming and J lost 4 bases; unmatched junction nucleotides: 6. Germline loops: CDR1 MNHEY, CDR2 SVGEGT. The DNA of the CDR3 is TGTGCCAGCAGTTACGAGACTAGCGGGAGATCTTACAATGAGCAGTTCTTC. Amino acids: CASSYETSGRSYNEQFF.

This clonotype was picked up many times. The CDR3 nucleotides are TGTGCCAGCAGTTTATCCCCGGGAACCTACGAGCAGTACTTC. As protein: CASSLSPGTYEQYF. This rearrangement joins TRBV28 to TRBJ2-7, with D possibly being TRBD2 (5 bases). The CDR3 runs to 14 residues. Germline V gene data show CDR1 as MDHEN and CDR2 as SYDVKM. The ends were cut back, 1 base at V and 2 bases at J, with 9 bases in the middle.

The chain carries TRBV7-8 and TRBJ1-1; possible D gene TRBD1, 6 bases. Trimming left V 4 bases short and J 1 base short, with 16 bases between. The CDR3 consists of 16 residues. Germline V lookup: CDR1 SGHVS, CDR2 FQNEAQ. CDR3 in DNA: TGTGCCAGCAGCTCTTACAGGGAGGGGAGGAACACTGAAGCTTTCTTT. Amino acids: CASSSYREGRNTEAFF.